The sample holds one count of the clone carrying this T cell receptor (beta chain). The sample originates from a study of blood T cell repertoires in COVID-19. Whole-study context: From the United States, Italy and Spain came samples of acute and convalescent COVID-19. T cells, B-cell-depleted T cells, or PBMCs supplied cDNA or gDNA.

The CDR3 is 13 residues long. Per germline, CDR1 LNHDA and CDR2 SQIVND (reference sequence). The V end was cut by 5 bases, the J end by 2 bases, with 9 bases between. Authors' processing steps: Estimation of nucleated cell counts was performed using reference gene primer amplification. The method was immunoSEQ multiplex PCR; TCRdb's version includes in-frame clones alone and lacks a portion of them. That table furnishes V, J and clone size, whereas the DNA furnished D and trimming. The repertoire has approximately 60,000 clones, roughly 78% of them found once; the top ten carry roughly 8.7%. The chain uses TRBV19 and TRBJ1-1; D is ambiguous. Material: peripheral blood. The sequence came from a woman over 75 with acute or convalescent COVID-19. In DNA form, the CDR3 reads TGTGCCAGTAGTTCGCAGGCCAACACTGAAGCTTTCTTT. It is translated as CASSSQANTEAFF.